Listed below are T cell receptor beta chains from one sample, sequenced in a study of vaccination and CD4 T cells after COVID-19. TCRdb independently ran MiXCR on the PCR reads; one entry per CDR3 protein. The table has approximately 5,000 distinct CDR3 sequences, around 40% seen once; the top ten hold 40% to 55%. Which antigens these TCRs recognize remains unknown. The material sequenced was CD4+ T cells from blood, cultured in vitro. The source is a human donor in good health. CDR3s include the opening cysteine and the closing phenylalanine or tryptophan. D genes are given only for firm matches. Not every row has a clone size; where given, it reads once, few, many or a size class.

d_gene,abundance,v_gene,j_gene,CDR3aa,CDR3nt
.,.,TRBV5-1,TRBJ2-7,CASSPGLAKHYEQYF,TGCGCCAGCAGCCCCGGGCTTGCAAAACACTACGAGCAGTACTTC
.,few,TRBV7-6,TRBJ1-5,CASSSVGLECHQPQHF,TGTGCCAGCAGCTCCGTCGGTTTGGAGTGCCATCAGCCCCAGCATTTT
.,.,TRBV20-1,TRBJ1-2,CSANHLNYGYTF,TGCAGTGCTAACCATCTCAACTATGGCTACACCTTC
.,few,TRBV20-1,TRBJ1-2,CSARDRWDGYTF,TGCAGTGCTAGAGATCGGTGGGACGGCTACACCTTC
TRBD1,once,TRBV19,TRBJ2-7,CASSDSAGTGREQYF,TGTGCCAGTAGCGATTCCGCCGGGACAGGGAGAGAGCAGTACTTC
TRBD2,few,TRBV12-3/TRBV12-4,TRBJ2-2,CASSPRLAGGSSGELFF,TGTGCCAGCAGTCCCCGGCTAGCGGGGGGATCGTCCGGGGAGCTGTTTTTT
.,.,TRBV19,TRBJ1-5,CASSRRLTDSNQPQHF,TGTGCCAGTAGTAGGCGCCTTACGGATAGCAATCAGCCCCAGCATTTT
.,.,TRBV7-9,TRBJ1-1,CASSLDRDTEAFF,TGTGCCAGCAGCTTAGATCGAGACACTGAAGCTTTCTTT
.,.,TRBV12-3/TRBV12-4,TRBJ1-2,CASTIVPGSQEYGYTF,TGTGCCAGCACCATAGTCCCGGGCTCTCAAGAATATGGCTACACCTTC
TRBD1,few,TRBV6-1,TRBJ1-2,CASSEAQWAGQRYGYTF,TGTGCCAGCAGTGAAGCGCAGTGGGCGGGACAGCGCTATGGCTACACCTTC
TRBD2,.,TRBV6-1,TRBJ2-5,CASSELAGGQETQYF,TGTGCCAGCAGTGAACTAGCGGGGGGGCAAGAGACCCAGTACTTC
.,few,TRBV7-3,TRBJ2-2,CASRTDTGELFF,TGTGCCAGCAGGACGGACACCGGGGAGCTGTTTTTT
TRBD2,few,TRBV20-1,TRBJ2-1,CSARRTSGDEFF,TGCAGTGCTAGACGGACTAGCGGGGACGAGTTCTTC
.,.,TRBV24-1,TRBJ2-3,CATGAADTDTQYF,TGTGCCACCGGGGCAGCCGACACAGATACGCAGTATTTT
TRBD1,.,TRBV27,TRBJ1-1,CASTPGQGDMNTEAFF,TGTGCCAGCACACCGGGACAGGGTGACATGAACACTGAAGCTTTCTTT
.,few,TRBV11-2,TRBJ1-6,CASSLPGDYNSPLHF,TGTGCCAGCAGCCTCCCCGGAGATTATAATTCACCCCTCCACTTT
.,.,TRBV20-1,TRBJ2-3,CSAISPAVNTDTQYF,TGCAGTGCTATAAGCCCAGCGGTTAACACAGATACGCAGTATTTT
.,.,TRBV15,TRBJ1-4,CATSSLRNPNEKLFF,TGTGCCACCAGCAGCTTGCGAAATCCTAATGAAAAACTGTTTTTT
.,few,TRBV6-1,TRBJ2-3,CASSEFRTDTDTQYF,TGTGCCAGCAGTGAATTTCGGACAGACACAGATACGCAGTATTTT
.,few,TRBV7-3,TRBJ1-1,CASSLSPKLNTEAFF,TGTGCCAGCAGCCTTTCCCCGAAATTGAACACTGAAGCTTTCTTT
.,.,TRBV15,TRBJ2-3,CATSRSPGAGIDTQYF,TGTGCCACCAGCAGATCCCCGGGGGCGGGCATAGATACGCAGTATTTT
.,medium-sized,TRBV15,TRBJ1-3,CATSRDRGRGYGNTIYF,TGTGCCACCAGCAGAGATCGAGGCCGGGGGTACGGAAACACCATATATTTT
.,.,TRBV19,TRBJ1-2,CASSSGAGAYGYTF,TGTGCCAGTAGTTCCGGGGCGGGCGCCTATGGCTACACCTTC
.,.,TRBV7-9,TRBJ2-2,CASSPGRAELFF,TGTGCCAGCAGCCCCGGTCGTGCGGAGCTGTTTTTT
.,medium-sized,TRBV6-2/TRBV6-3,TRBJ1-1,CASRPPGERSEAFF,TGTGCCAGCAGACCACCAGGGGAGAGATCTGAAGCTTTCTTT
.,.,TRBV5-1,TRBJ1-1,CASSLALGGNTEAFF,TGCGCCAGCAGCTTGGCCTTGGGTGGGAACACTGAAGCTTTCTTT
.,.,TRBV6-1,TRBJ2-2,CASIWERQTGELFF,TGTGCCAGCATTTGGGAGAGACAAACCGGGGAGCTGTTTTTT
.,.,TRBV19,TRBJ1-1,CASSIALGSEAFF,TGTGCCAGTAGTATTGCTCTGGGTTCTGAAGCTTTCTTT
TRBD1,.,TRBV20-1,TRBJ1-1,CSAPGTGGTEAFF,TGCAGTGCTCCCGGGACAGGGGGTACTGAAGCTTTCTTT
.,.,TRBV10-2,TRBJ2-7,CASSETTQGTVEQYF,TGCGCCAGCAGTGAGACCACGCAGGGAACGGTCGAGCAGTACTTC
.,few,TRBV6-4,TRBJ2-2,CASSVQTLTGELFF,TGTGCCAGCAGTGTTCAAACACTCACCGGGGAGCTGTTTTTT
.,few,TRBV20-1,TRBJ1-1,CSASSFVLGTEAFF,TGCAGTGCTAGTTCCTTTGTGTTGGGAACTGAAGCTTTCTTT
.,once,TRBV2,TRBJ1-6,CAGTSRAGGASPLHF,TGTGCCGGAACCTCTAGAGCCGGGGGGGCTTCACCCCTCCACTTT
.,few,TRBV6-5,TRBJ1-2,CASSYSFDGQYGYTF,TGTGCCAGCAGTTACTCCTTCGATGGTCAGTATGGCTACACCTTC